What follows are 24 T cell receptor beta chains derived from one specimen sequenced in a study of T cell repertoires in cytomegalovirus infection. These TCRs' antigens remain unknown. TCRdb reanalysed the reads using MiXCR and keeps one entry per CDR3 protein. In the table there are approximately 89,000 distinct CDR3 sequences, 29% of which are singletons. Specimen: CD8+ T cells from cultured PBMCs, collected from culture after CMV antigen stimulation. The receptors were sampled from a human donor in good health (CMV status not recorded). Some clones in this sample may be carry-over from other donors' samples.

This clonotype was picked up many times. The chain has TRBV12-3 or TRBV12-4 and TRBJ1-1; TRBD1 is a possible D gene (5 bases). This CDR3 spans 12 amino acids. V was pared by 3 bases and J by 7 bases, with 9 bases between. CDR3 loop: CASSFGGIEAFF. The CDR3 DNA reads as TGTGCCAGCAGTTTTGGGGGAATTGAAGCTTTCTTT.

V gene TRBV7-2 combines with J gene TRBJ2-7; 12 bases line up with TRBD2. The CDR3 covers 15 residues. Per germline, CDR1 SGHTA and CDR2 FQGNSA. The J segment lost 4 bases and the V segment lost 4 bases, leaving 5 bases of the junction unmatched. The CDR3 DNA is TGTGCCAGCAGCTCTAGCGGGGGGGCCGTGTACGAGCAGTACTTC. Protein: CASSSSGGAVYEQYF.

In this sample, this clonotype turned up a few times. The V call is TRBV20-1, the J call TRBJ2-6; D may match TRBD1 or TRBD2 (5 bases each). Trimming removed 6 bases from V and 0 bases from J, with 12 bases in between. The CDR3 is 15 amino acids. Germline V gives CDR1 DFQATT, CDR2 SNEGSKA (reference sequence). In DNA form, the CDR3 reads TGCAGTGCCCCAGGGAGCCTCTCTGGGGCCAACGTCCTGACTTTC. Encoded protein: CSAPGSLSGANVLTF.

V and J are TRBV12-3 or TRBV12-4 and TRBJ1-4; 8 bases agree with TRBD1. CDR3 length: 14 residues. The junction had 3 bases not matched to a gene; V was cut back by 3 bases and J by 6 bases. The CDR3 DNA reads TGTGCCAGCAGTTTGGACAGGGTTGATGAAAAACTGTTTTTT. Amino acids: CASSLDRVDEKLFF.

Many counts were recorded for this clonotype. V and J are TRBV19 and TRBJ1-5; perhaps TRBD1 as D (5 bases). V was cut by 6 bases and J by 6 bases, with 12 bases left in between. The CDR3 totals 13 residues. Per germline, CDR1 LNHDA and CDR2 SQIVND (reference sequence). The CDR3 loop reads CASRGTGAQPQHF. The CDR3, as DNA: TGTGCCAGTAGGGGAACCGGGGCTCAGCCCCAGCATTTT.

V and J are TRBV2 and TRBJ2-2; D unresolved. The CDR3 is 16 residues long. Germline CDR1 and CDR2: SNHLY and FYNNEI. V was clipped by 4 bases and J by 1 base, with 13 bases between them. CDR3 sequence reads: CASSAWAPRNTGELFF. DNA for the CDR3: TGTGCCAGCAGTGCCTGGGCACCGAGGAACACCGGGGAGCTGTTTTTT.

This clonotype was seen only a few times. The V gene is TRBV29-1, the J gene TRBJ1-1; unclear D gene. The germline CDR1 and CDR2 sequences are SQVTM and ANQGSEA. CDR3 size: 12 residues. V was pared by 7 bases and J by 1 base, with 10 bases between. The CDR3, as DNA: TGCAGCGGCTCAAAAGGGAACACTGAAGCTTTCTTT. It specifies CSGSKGNTEAFF.

This clonotype was detected a few times. The rearrangement uses TRBV7-3 and TRBJ2-3; D is perhaps TRBD1 or TRBD2 (5 bases each). CDR1 SGHTA and CDR2 FQGTGA come from the germline V gene. The CDR3 length is 15 residues. Between the trimmed V and J ends, which lost 5 bases and 4 bases, there was a span of 16 bases. CDR3 sequence (DNA): TGTGCCAGCAGCCTAATGGGGACGACGGCAGATACGCAGTATTTT. Its translation is CASSLMGTTADTQYF.

At least ten counts were recorded for this clonotype. The V call is TRBV2, the J call TRBJ2-1, with TRBD2 matching 8 bases. The germline CDR1 and CDR2 sequences are SNHLY and FYNNEI. The ends lost 4 bases at V and 0 bases at J; junction bases unmatched: 8. This CDR3 comprises 17 residues. CDR3 nucleotides: TGTGCCAGCAGTGGACTAGCGCAGACCGACTCCTACAATGAGCAGTTCTTC. Its translation is CASSGLAQTDSYNEQFF.

The gene calls are TRBV7-2 and TRBJ2-1; 10 nucleotides align to TRBD2. The CDR3 is 17 amino acids. V gave up 8 bases and J gave up 4 bases; unmatched junction bases: 14. Germline CDR1 and CDR2: SGHTA and FQGNSA. The CDR3: CASCVPPRTSGYNEQFF. The CDR3 region has the DNA TGTGCCAGCTGCGTACCGCCCCGGACTAGCGGATACAATGAGCAGTTCTTC.

This clonotype was counted between two and nine times. The chain carries TRBV19 and TRBJ2-1; TRBD1 aligns across 12 bases. The CDR3 runs to 15 residues. Looked up from germline, CDR1 is LNHDA and CDR2 is SQIVND (reference sequence). V lost 3 bases, J lost 7 bases, and 4 bases stayed unmatched. The CDR3 is CASSMAGQGANEQFF. The CDR3 DNA sequence: TGTGCCAGTAGTATGGCGGGACAGGGGGCTAATGAGCAGTTCTTC.

The V gene is TRBV27, the J gene TRBJ1-2; possible D gene TRBD1, 6 bases. V was trimmed by 6 bases and J by 5 bases, leaving 22 bases between them. Germline CDR1 is MNHEY and CDR2 is SMNVEV (reference sequence). The CDR3 has 16 amino acids. CDR3 loop: CASRDGAGGGGYGYTF. CDR3 bases: TGTGCCAGCAGGGACGGCGCGGGGGGAGGGGGGTATGGCTACACCTTC.

A few counts support this clonotype. The chain has TRBV12-3 or TRBV12-4 and TRBJ1-5; unclear D gene. This CDR3 region has 13 residues. V was pared by 6 bases and J by 7 bases, with 13 bases between. Written as DNA, the CDR3 is TGTGCCAGCAGAGGAGATGGAGGCCAGCCCCAGCATTTT. Translation: CASRGDGGQPQHF.

This clonotype was found a few times. The gene calls are TRBV6-5 and TRBJ2-1; TRBD2 might be the D (6 bases). CDR3 length: 15 amino acids. V dropped 0 bases and J dropped 5 bases, with 11 bases sitting between them. Germline V lookup: CDR1 MNHEY, CDR2 SVGAGI. The CDR3 reads CASSYSISGDNEQFF. The CDR3 coding sequence is TGTGCCAGCAGTTACTCCATCTCGGGGGACAATGAGCAGTTCTTC.

This clonotype was detected many times. V usage is TRBV7-9 and J usage is TRBJ2-4; possibly TRBD1 for D (7 bases). V was shortened by 1 base and J by 5 bases, with 9 bases between the two germline ends. Germline V gene data show CDR1 as SEHNR and CDR2 as FQNEAQ (reference sequence). The CDR3 loop spans 14 amino acids. The DNA for the CDR3 is TGTGCCAGCAGCTTAGGCAGGGGGGAAAACATTCAGTACTTC. Translating gives CASSLGRGENIQYF.

CDR3 residues: CASSLPHQGVLETQYF. The CDR3 DNA is TGCGCCAGCAGCCTGCCCCATCAGGGGGTGTTGGAGACCCAGTACTTC. The rearrangement uses TRBV4-1 and TRBJ2-5, with 7 bases lining up with TRBD1. CDR1 and CDR2 from the germline V gene are MGHRA and YSYEKL. V lost 4 bases to trimming and J lost 5 bases; unmatched junction nucleotides: 13. CDR3 length equals 16 residues.

The chain is built from TRBV12-3 or TRBV12-4 and TRBJ2-3; maybe TRBD2 (6 bases). V was pared by 6 bases and J by 7 bases, with 11 bases between. This CDR3 has 12 amino acids. The CDR3, as DNA: TGTGCCAGCAGCTCCGGGGGAAATACGCAGTATTTT. It codes for CASSSGGNTQYF.

This clonotype was detected many times. The rearrangement links TRBV29-1 to TRBJ2-7; a possible D gene is TRBD1 (5 bases). CDR3 length: 11 residues. CDR1 is SQVTM and CDR2 is ANQGSEA in the germline V gene. Between the trimmed V and J ends, which lost 7 bases and 4 bases, there was a span of 11 bases. The CDR3 DNA reads TGCAGCGGGGGCGCAGGTTACGAGCAGTACTTC. This sequence encodes CSGGAGYEQYF.

This chain uses TRBV5-4 with TRBJ2-1, with TRBD2 identical over 10 bases. V lost 5 bases, J lost 2 bases, and 7 bases stayed unmatched. The CDR3 is 16 residues long. CDR1 and CDR2 from the germline V gene are SGHNT and YYREEE (reference sequence). CDR3 region: CASSLSLAGAYNEQFF. The CDR3 bases are TGTGCCAGCAGTCTATCCCTAGCGGGGGCCTACAATGAGCAGTTCTTC.

This clonotype showed up just a few times. This chain uses TRBV12-3 or TRBV12-4 with TRBJ2-7; 8 bases match TRBD1. The trim removed 6 bases at V and 4 bases at J, leaving 8 bases unmatched. This CDR3 has 14 residues. CDR3 loop: CASSPGGWGYEQYF. CDR3 DNA sequence: TGTGCCAGCAGCCCAGGGGGCTGGGGGTACGAGCAGTACTTC.

The chain joins TRBV7-9 to TRBJ1-5; D possibly corresponds to TRBD1 (5 bases). The CDR3 is made up of 13 amino acids. V was trimmed by 5 bases and J by 6 bases, leaving 11 bases between them. Germline CDR1 and CDR2: SEHNR and FQNEAQ (reference sequence). DNA of the CDR3: TGTGCCAGCAGCGACGGGGGTGGTCAGCCCCAGCATTTT. Encoded protein: CASSDGGGQPQHF. The full variable domain, completed using reference TRBV7-9 and TRBJ1-5, is DTGVSQNPRHKITKRGQNVTFRCDPISEHNRLYWYRQTLGQGPEFLTYFQNEAQLEKSRLLSDRFSAERPKGSFSTLEIQRTEQGDSAMYLCASSDGGGQPQHFGDGTRLSIL.

The chain employs TRBV5-4 and TRBJ2-5; 10 nucleotides line up with TRBD1. Trimming took 4 bases from V and 5 from J; bases not matched to a gene: 5. Germline V gene data show CDR1 as SGHNT and CDR2 as YYREEE (reference sequence). The length of the CDR3 is 14 residues. Here the CDR3 reads CASSRQGASETQYF. Written as DNA, the CDR3 is TGTGCCAGCAGCCGACAGGGGGCTAGTGAGACCCAGTACTTC.

The chain links TRBV28 to TRBJ2-7; D possibly corresponds to TRBD2 (5 bases). Trimming removed 3 bases from V and 0 bases from J, with 9 bases in between. The CDR3 contains 14 residues. Per germline, CDR1 MDHEN and CDR2 SYDVKM. This CDR3 reads CASSFEGPSYEQYF. CDR3 coding DNA: TGTGCCAGCAGTTTTGAGGGTCCCTCCTACGAGCAGTACTTC. The full variable domain, completed using reference TRBV28 and TRBJ2-7, is DVKVTQSSRYLVKRTGEKVFLECVQDMDHENMFWYRQDPGLGLRLIYFSYDVKMKEKGDIPEGYSVSREKKERFSLILESASTNQTSMYLCASSFEGPSYEQYFGPGTRLTVT.

This chain joins TRBV11-2 and TRBJ1-4; no firm D call. CDR1 and CDR2 (germline): SGHAT, FQNNGV. V gave up 4 bases and J gave up 7 bases, with 7 bases separating them. This CDR3 region has 12 residues. As DNA, the CDR3 is TGTGCCAGCAGCTCGTCGGGTGAAAAACTGTTTTTT. It specifies CASSSSGEKLFF.